This T cell receptor beta chain was sequenced during a study of metastatic and nonmetastatic thyroid tumors. Study-wide background: The comparison covered peripheral blood and tumor or nodule tissue in malignant and benign thyroid patients. Overall study findings and caveats: Malignant thyroid tumors reportedly exceeded benign nodules significantly in TCR beta diversity, with the difference appearing in blood and tumor.

Looked up from germline, CDR1 is SGHAT and CDR2 is FQNNGV. The CDR3 extends over 13 amino acids. Trimming removed 0 bases from V and 6 bases from J; junction bases left unmatched: 2. Through MiXCR, TCRdb re-clonotyped the PCR reads. The data hold around 6,400 clones, with 30% to 35% observed a single time. Ahead of thyroid surgery, no patient had received treatment of any kind. For this clone: No antigen is known for it.

Sequenced: tumor tissue. The V and J genes are TRBV11-2 and TRBJ2-7, with 7 bases aligning to TRBD1. This TCR came from a female donor with papillary thyroid cancer or a benign thyroid nodule (not recorded which). Some clones in this sample may be carry-over from other donors' samples. The CDR3 coding sequence is TGTGCCAGCAGCTTAGAAGCAGGGGGCGAGCAGTACTTC. Residues: CASSLEAGGEQYF.